The rows below give T cell receptor beta chains drawn from one sample of a study of T cell changes during pregnancy in multiple sclerosis. Data came from immunoSEQ multiplex PCR; TCRdb stores just in-frame clones and leaves some out. The sample holds tens of thousands of clones; 93% are singletons and the top ten take 1.5% to 2%. Source: peripheral blood, taken in the second trimester of pregnancy. These receptors came from a female donor with multiple sclerosis, enrolled in a pregnancy study. The CDR3 runs from the conserved cysteine through the conserved F or W. The D gene is left open where the match is weak.

d_call	v_call	j_call	cdr3_aa
TRBD1	TRBV4-1	TRBJ1-2	CASSQDRTGLFGGYTF
-	TRBV7-9	TRBJ1-4	CASSWTDNNEKLFF
TRBD2	TRBV5-4	TRBJ2-2	CASSPQFGSGRDTGELFF
TRBD2	TRBV5-6	TRBJ2-5	CASRGGVGETQYF
-	TRBV29-1	TRBJ2-7	CSVGVTYEQYF
TRBD1	TRBV19	TRBJ2-3	CASSTGQGFADTQYF
TRBD1	TRBV12-5	TRBJ2-3	CASGLVSGGPGTDTQYF
TRBD2	TRBV4-2	TRBJ2-1	CASRPQPSGGRRDNEQFF
TRBD1	TRBV27	TRBJ1-3	CASSQTGAGNTIYF
-	TRBV11-2	TRBJ2-6	CASSVREAGANVLTF
-	TRBV27	TRBJ2-7	CASSPDTAYEQYF
TRBD2	TRBV13	TRBJ2-3	CASSPGLEHTDTQYF
-	TRBV5-1	TRBJ2-7	CASSLNLGGYEQYF
-	TRBV4-3	TRBJ2-7	CASSQVQGYEQYF
-	TRBV4-3	TRBJ2-7	CASSPSSSSYEQYF
-	TRBV29-1	TRBJ2-1	CSEERESSYNEQFF
-	TRBV19	TRBJ1-5	CASRRTGLGQPQHF
-	TRBV30	TRBJ1-1	CAWSVSQNTEAFF
-	TRBV10-3	TRBJ2-2	CAISDTGFGELFF
-	TRBV7-3	TRBJ2-3	CASSFGAGEDTQYF
TRBD1	TRBV7-9	TRBJ1-1	CASSLDRVEAFF
-	TRBV7-2	TRBJ1-1	CASSLEAGRTEAFF
TRBD2	TRBV27	TRBJ2-5	CASSLIGGARIHQETQYF
-	TRBV28	TRBJ1-2	CASRPRGADGYTF
TRBD1	TRBV7-6	TRBJ1-2	CASSLAAQGAFSRDGYTF
TRBD2	TRBV9	TRBJ2-1	CASSVGSGIFYNEQFF
-	TRBV9	TRBJ1-1	CASSVNRETEAFF
TRBD1	TRBV9	TRBJ2-6	CASSVQGARAGANVLTF
TRBD2	TRBV9	TRBJ2-7	CASSGTSGSHEQYF
TRBD1	TRBV7-2	TRBJ2-1	CASSLMTGGINEQFF
TRBD2	TRBV6-4	TRBJ2-1	CASSDSPREVVDEQFF
-	TRBV27	TRBJ2-6	CASSYSRGANVLTF
TRBD1	TRBV29-1	TRBJ1-3	CSGWTGRDTIYF
-	TRBV13	TRBJ1-1	CASSPAAGAMNTEAFF
-	TRBV12-2	TRBJ1-5	CASIVSRGHSQPQHF
-	TRBV5-1	TRBJ2-3	CASSLTLGKENTQYF
TRBD1	TRBV18	TRBJ2-5	CASSDGTGTETQYF
-	TRBV28	TRBJ1-4	CASTQWSGEKLFF
TRBD2	TRBV5-6	TRBJ2-2	CASSEWTSGSVDGELFF
TRBD1	TRBV28	TRBJ2-3	CASSQGVGGTDTQYF
-	TRBV5-6	TRBJ1-4	CASSLGDEKLFF